The rows below give T cell receptor beta chains drawn from one sample of a study of blood T cell repertoires in COVID-19. Only in-frame clones appear in the TCRdb table, and some are missing; sequencing was by immunoSEQ multiplex PCR. The data show 200,000 to 250,000 clones, roughly 80% seen once. The specimen was peripheral blood. The receptors come from a woman older than 75 with acute or convalescent COVID-19. Each CDR3 is given with its conserved first and last residue. A D gene is named only where the DNA matches it firmly. Size is stated for part of the rows, as once, few or many counts, or as a class when the clone is expanded.

TGTGCCAGCGCTCTCACGGTTCCGGGACAGACTACAGATACGCAGTATTTT	CASALTVPGQTTDTQYF	TRBV18	TRBJ2-3	17	TRBD1	.
TGTGCCAGTATTGATTGGCTTGTCACTGAAGCTTTCTTT	CASIDWLVTEAFF	TRBV6-6	TRBJ1-1	13	.	.
TGCGCCAGCAGCCAAGACTATGCAGGACACTCACCCCTCCACTTT	CASSQDYAGHSPLHF	TRBV4-1	TRBJ1-6	15	.	.
TGTGCCAGCAGCCAAGCCTCAACTAATGAAAAACTGTTTTTT	CASSQASTNEKLFF	TRBV3-1/TRBV3-2	TRBJ1-4	14	.	few
TGTGCCAGCAGCTTGTCCCCACAAGAGACCCAGTACTTC	CASSLSPQETQYF	TRBV5-6	TRBJ2-5	13	.	few
TGTGCCAGCACGACCCTCGGGACTCTACAAGAGACCCAGTACTTC	CASTTLGTLQETQYF	TRBV2	TRBJ2-5	15	.	.
TGTGCCAGCAGTCAGGGGGCTCGGACAGATACGCAGTATTTT	CASSQGARTDTQYF	TRBV6-2/TRBV6-3	TRBJ2-3	14	TRBD1	.
TGCGGGGCCCCAACCGCAGGGGGCTACACCTTC	CGAPTAGGYTF	TRBV20-1	TRBJ1-2	11	.	.
TGTGCCAGCAGCCAGCGACGGGGATCCAATGAGCAGTTCTTC	CASSQRRGSNEQFF	TRBV3-1/TRBV3-2	TRBJ2-1	14	.	.
TGCGCCAGCAGCCAAGATAACAACGGGGTCGTCACGTTCTTC	CASSQDNNGVVTFF	TRBV4-1	TRBJ2-1	14	.	.
TGTGCCAGCAGCAAATCAACCGGGAAACGCACAGATACGCAGTATTTT	CASSKSTGKRTDTQYF	TRBV11-3	TRBJ2-3	16	.	.
TGTGCCAGCAGCTCAGCGGTTAGAGAGACCCAGTACTTC	CASSSAVRETQYF	TRBV7-2	TRBJ2-5	13	.	.
TGTGCCTGGACCGACAGGCCCAATCAGCCCCAGCATTTT	CAWTDRPNQPQHF	TRBV30	TRBJ1-5	13	.	.
TGTGCCAGCTCACGGGCTAGCGGGGGCTACGAGCAGTACTTC	CASSRASGGYEQYF	TRBV18	TRBJ2-7	14	TRBD2	.
TGTGCCAGCAGCGTAGCCCAGGGGGATTCTGGAAACACCATATATTTT	CASSVAQGDSGNTIYF	TRBV9	TRBJ1-3	16	TRBD1	.
TGTGCCAGCAGCCAACAGGGAAATACTTACGAGCAGTACTTC	CASSQQGNTYEQYF	TRBV16	TRBJ2-7	14	.	.
TGTGCCAGCAGCATGACCGCGACTAGCGGGGGCAATGAGCAGTTCTTC	CASSMTATSGGNEQFF	TRBV7-6	TRBJ2-1	16	TRBD2	.
TGTGCCAGCAGCTTAACGGGACAGGGGGCTCGAGATACGCAGTATTTT	CASSLTGQGARDTQYF	TRBV7-2	TRBJ2-3	16	TRBD1	.
TGTGCCAGCACTGGGAGCCCCTACCGGGTCGAGCAGTACTTC	CASTGSPYRVEQYF	TRBV6-5	TRBJ2-7	14	.	once
TGTGCCAGCAGCCTCTCCGGGGAGTTGAATGAGCAGTTCTTC	CASSLSGELNEQFF	TRBV7-9	TRBJ2-1	14	.	.
TGTGCCAGCAGGGCGGGAGCTACAGATACGCAGTATTTT	CASRAGATDTQYF	TRBV2	TRBJ2-3	13	TRBD2	.
TGCGCCAGCAGCCAAGATGTGGCAGGCGTCGAGCAGTACTTC	CASSQDVAGVEQYF	TRBV4-3	TRBJ2-7	14	.	.
TGTGCCTGGAGTTCACAACTAGCGTTCACAGATACGCAGTATTTT	CAWSSQLAFTDTQYF	TRBV30	TRBJ2-3	15	TRBD2	.
TGTGCCAGCAAGAAGACAGGGGTAGATGGCTACACCTTC	CASKKTGVDGYTF	TRBV6-5	TRBJ1-2	13	TRBD1	.
TGTGCCAGCAGTGATCTAGCTAGCGGGGGGGCCGGGGCGGAGACCCAGTACTTC	CASSDLASGGAGAETQYF	TRBV2	TRBJ2-5	18	TRBD2	.
TGTGCCAGCACCAAAACAGGTGAAGCCTACGAGCAGTACTTC	CASTKTGEAYEQYF	TRBV6-5	TRBJ2-7	14	.	.
TGTGCCAGCAGCTTAGAGGGAGGCAGTGGAAACACCATATATTTT	CASSLEGGSGNTIYF	TRBV7-9	TRBJ1-3	15	.	.
TGTGCCAGCAGCGCACGGCAGGGTAGGGCCGCCTTACAAGAGACCCAGTACTTC	CASSARQGRAALQETQYF	TRBV7-9	TRBJ2-5	18	.	.
TGTGCCAGCAGTTGGGGAAGGGGCGAGCAGTACTTC	CASSWGRGEQYF	TRBV28	TRBJ2-7	12	.	.